This TCR beta chain stems from a study of siplizumab effects on memory and regulatory T cells. In regard to this clone: Its antigen is not identified.

The CDR3 loop spans 14 amino acids. In germline, CDR1 is SGHTA, CDR2 FQGNSA. The V end was cut by 5 bases, the J end by 4 bases, with 14 bases between. Assays covered 100,000 or so TCR templates per sample. Assay used: immunoSEQ multiplex PCR; TCRdb lists only in-frame clones, some missing. The sample has some 100,000 clones, about 91% seen once. Study-wide findings and caveats: Alloreactive sequences whose origin lay in unstimulated CD4+ memory cells were significantly reduced by siplizumab. For siplizumab cultures, the suppressive function of their proliferating Tregs was not confirmed. Apparently more diverse than memory cells, naive T cells also seemed major alloresponse contributors.

The receptor comes from a human donor in good health. V and J are TRBV7-2 and TRBJ1-2; no firm D call. The specimen sequenced was Tregs sorted from blood. CDR3 sequence: CASSVNEGGYGYTF. In DNA form, the CDR3 reads TGTGCCAGCAGCGTCAACGAGGGTGGCTATGGCTACACCTTC.